Presented here are 17 T cell receptor beta chains from one specimen sequenced in a study of vaccination and CD4 T cells after COVID-19. These receptors lack a known antigen. The treatment was: roughly ten-day PBMC culture with coronavirus spike peptide pools or control peptides (ViraFEST assay). One should note that the unexposed donor's CD4+ T cells were collected before the COVID-19 pandemic (2011-2018). An Oncomine TCR Beta short-read assay was used to sequence the DNA from cultured CD4+ T cells. Once CD4+ T cells had been cultured, genomic DNA was extracted from them. TCRdb itself ran the PCR reads through MiXCR, one entry per CDR3 protein. The sample has approximately 11,000 distinct CDR3 sequences; about 40% are singletons. The sequenced sample consisted of CD4+ T cells from blood, cultured in vitro. These receptor sequences come from a human donor in good health.

This rearrangement joins TRBV6-2 or TRBV6-3 to TRBJ1-1; a possible D gene is TRBD1 (5 bases). V lost 2 bases and J 0 bases, leaving 19 bases between the germline ends. In germline, CDR1 is MNHEY, CDR2 SVGEGT. The CDR3 length is 18 residues. The CDR3 DNA sequence: TGTGCCAGCAGTTACGAAACCCAGGACAAGCCTATGAACACTGAAGCTTTCTTT. Translation gives CASSYETQDKPMNTEAFF.

This chain links TRBV6-2 or TRBV6-3 with TRBJ2-7; a possible D gene is TRBD1 (6 bases). The CDR3 spans 14 residues. Trimming removed 2 bases at V and 3 bases at J, with 11 bases between. The germline gives CDR1 MNHEY, CDR2 SVGEGT. The CDR3 sequence: CASSYNQGHYEQYF. The CDR3 DNA reads as TGTGCCAGCAGTTACAATCAGGGACACTACGAGCAGTACTTC.

The CDR3 nucleotides are TGCAGTGCCCCGGGACTTCAAGAGACCCAGTACTTC. This encodes CSAPGLQETQYF. The chain joins TRBV20-1 to TRBJ2-5, with D possibly being TRBD2 (6 bases). Per the germline V gene, CDR1 is DFQATT and CDR2 is SNEGSKA (reference sequence). Trimming stripped 6 bases from V and 2 bases from J, with 10 bases between. The CDR3 runs 12 residues.

This clonotype was recorded a few times. This sequence joins TRBV24-1 and TRBJ2-3, with 9 bases that match TRBD2. Trimming cost V 6 bases and J 6 bases; bases outside gene matches: 6. The length of the CDR3 is 14 residues. The V gene's germline CDR1 is KGHDR and CDR2 SFDVKD. CDR3 sequence: CATSLAGVPDTQYF. The CDR3 nucleotides read TGTGCCACCAGTTTAGCGGGAGTGCCCGATACGCAGTATTTT.

This clonotype has only a few counts. V and J are TRBV28 and TRBJ1-5, with 9 bases that match TRBD1. CDR3 length equals 14 residues. Unmatched junction bases numbered 7, after V lost 6 bases and J lost 7 bases. Germline V gives CDR1 MDHEN, CDR2 SYDVKM. CDR3: CASSSDRGEQPQHF. The CDR3 nucleotides read TGTGCCAGCAGCTCGGACAGGGGAGAACAGCCCCAGCATTTT.

V usage is TRBV20-1 and J usage is TRBJ2-6, with 8 positions matching TRBD1. The V segment lost 1 base and the J segment 2 bases; nucleotides outside the gene matches: 4. This CDR3 region has 16 residues. From germline, CDR1 is DFQATT and CDR2 SNEGSKA (reference sequence). The chain's CDR3 is CSARGQGAPGANVLTF. In nucleotides, the CDR3 is TGCAGTGCTAGAGGGCAGGGGGCTCCTGGGGCCAACGTCCTGACTTTC.

This rearrangement joins TRBV6-2 or TRBV6-3 to TRBJ2-5; possibly TRBD2 for D (5 bases). The CDR3 totals 14 residues. The V end was cut by 0 bases, the J end by 5 bases, with 10 bases between. The germline V gene encodes CDR1 MNHEY and CDR2 SVGEGT. CDR3: CASSYSAGTETQYF. DNA for the CDR3: TGTGCCAGCAGTTACTCCGCGGGTACGGAGACCCAGTACTTC.

The table lists this clonotype with a few counts. V gene TRBV20-1 combines with J gene TRBJ2-3; TRBD1 matches 9 bases. The CDR3 loop spans 15 amino acids. Germline CDR1 is DFQATT and CDR2 is SNEGSKA (reference sequence). V shed 6 bases, J shed 0 bases, and the junction held 7 bases outside the gene matches. The CDR3, as DNA: TGCAGTGCCAACTCCGGGACAGGGAGCACAGATACGCAGTATTTT. This gives the protein CSANSGTGSTDTQYF.

This clonotype was recorded a few times. The V gene is TRBV20-1, the J gene TRBJ2-1; 10 nucleotides align to TRBD2. This CDR3 is built from 14 residues. Germline assignment: CDR1 DFQATT and CDR2 SNEGSKA (reference sequence). Germline trimming cut 6 bases from V and 3 bases from J; bases unmatched to any gene: 5. The CDR3 is CSAPGLADYNEQFF. CDR3 in DNA: TGCAGTGCGCCCGGACTAGCGGACTACAATGAGCAGTTCTTC.

This clonotype was picked up a small number of times. The chain joins TRBV7-8 to TRBJ2-2; 8 positions match TRBD2. With 4 bases clipped from V and 5 bases from J, the junction kept 6 bases outside the gene matches. This CDR3 region has 15 residues. CDR1 is SGHVS and CDR2 is FQNEAQ in the germline V gene. The CDR3 bases are TGTGCCAGCAGCTCCAGGGGCGGGAGGACCGGGGAGCTGTTTTTT. It yields the protein CASSSRGGRTGELFF.

The genes are TRBV7-2 and TRBJ2-3; 8 bases map to TRBD1. The CDR3 totals 18 residues. The J segment lost 4 bases and the V segment lost 2 bases, leaving 14 bases of the junction unmatched. CDR1 is SGHTA, CDR2 FQGNSA, per germline. The CDR3 loop reads CASSLYVGTGQGADTQYF. The DNA for the CDR3 is TGTGCCAGCAGCTTATATGTGGGGACAGGCCAGGGGGCAGATACGCAGTATTTT.

This clonotype was picked up a small number of times. The genes are TRBV2 and TRBJ1-2; D may be TRBD1 (5 bases). V was pared by 5 bases and J by 2 bases, with 18 bases between. The V gene's germline CDR1 is SNHLY and CDR2 FYNNEI. This CDR3 contains 16 residues. CDR3 amino acids: CASSTLLGTDNYGYTF. CDR3 coding DNA: TGTGCCAGCAGTACGCTCTTAGGGACCGACAACTATGGCTACACCTTC.

This clonotype came up once. The chain has TRBV10-3 and TRBJ2-7; TRBD2 matches 10 bases. The CDR3 totals 14 residues. CDR1 is ENHRY and CDR2 is SYGVKD in the germline V gene. After removal of 7 bases from V and 3 bases from J, the junction contained 6 bases not matched to a gene. CDR3 nucleotide sequence: TGTGCCATCACCCCCGGGACTAGCGACTACGAGCAGTACTTC. Its translation: CAITPGTSDYEQYF.

This clonotype was counted a few times. V and J are TRBV28 and TRBJ1-1, with 10 positions matching TRBD1. The CDR3 totals 16 residues. Unmatched junction bases numbered 7, after V lost 4 bases and J lost 2 bases. Germline V gene sequence: CDR1 MDHEN, CDR2 SYDVKM. The CDR3 region has the DNA TGTGCCAGCAGTTCCGGACAGGGGGGCTTTAACACTGAAGCTTTCTTT. It codes for CASSSGQGGFNTEAFF.

CDR3 amino acids: CASSPGTSGKGSEQFF. The CDR3 nucleotides are TGTGCCAGCAGCCCAGGGACTAGCGGGAAGGGGAGTGAGCAGTTCTTC. The V and J genes are TRBV5-8 and TRBJ2-1, with 13 bases aligning to TRBD2. The germline V gene has CDR1 SGHTS and CDR2 YDEGEE. CDR3 length equals 16 residues. The V gene end was trimmed by 4 bases and the J gene end by 9 bases; junction bases not matched to a gene: 10.

The CDR3 sequence: CASSLEGIGTEAFF. The CDR3 nucleotides read TGTGCCAGCAGCCTTGAGGGGATCGGTACTGAAGCTTTCTTT. The rearrangement links TRBV7-8 to TRBJ1-1; TRBD1 might be the D (5 bases). The V end was cut by 5 bases, the J end by 5 bases, with 15 bases between. The germline V gene has CDR1 SGHVS and CDR2 FQNEAQ. The CDR3 spans 14 residues.

The chain uses TRBV6-2 or TRBV6-3 and TRBJ2-1; D gene unclear. Trimming stripped 2 bases from V and 5 bases from J, with 13 bases between. The germline V gene has CDR1 MNHEY and CDR2 SVGEGT. This CDR3 is 15 amino acids long. This CDR3 is CASSYVLAYNNEQFF. DNA for the CDR3: TGTGCCAGCAGTTACGTTTTAGCTTACAACAATGAGCAGTTCTTC.